This TCR beta chain derives from a study of response to subunit inactivated influenza vaccine. Overall study results and limits: With each seasonal influenza vaccination, the authors suggested, few new T cells are recruited.

This clonotype was recorded a few times. Its antigen is not known. CDR3 length: 13 residues. Per germline, CDR1 MNHNS and CDR2 SASEGT. V lost 5 bases, J lost 8 bases, and 15 bases lay in between. Via MiXCR, TCRdb re-called the RT-PCR reads, giving one row per CDR3 protein. The sample has 550,000 to 800,000 distinct CDR3 sequences, around 14% seen once. The sample here was PBMCs from blood, taken about 11 days after vaccination. This TCR came from a middle-aged man who received an inactivated influenza vaccine. This chain connects TRBV6-1 to TRBJ2-5, with D possibly matching TRBD2 (6 bases). As DNA, the CDR3 is TGTGCCAGCAGTAGACCCCCGGGGGACACCCAGTACTTC. It specifies CASSRPPGDTQYF.